This TCR beta chain derives from a study of T cells in Graves' hyperthyroidism and ophthalmopathy. Study outcomes and limitations: Blood also contained most expanded thyroid clonotypes above 0.001. A 13 V-J signature model discriminated ophthalmopathy versus stable hyperthyroidism.

Trimming stripped 4 bases from V and 9 bases from J, with 13 bases between. Per germline, CDR1 SEHNR and CDR2 FQNEAQ (reference sequence). The CDR3 sequence is 14 residues long. Remarks on this clonotype: Its antigen remains unidentified.

Patients having uncontrolled infection, another autoimmune disease, pregnancy or lactation were not included. From RNA transcripts, TCR beta CDR3 regions were amplified. When the TCR CDR3 underwent first-round RT-PCR, the HTBI primer set was used. MiXCR was run by TCRdb on the multiplex PCR reads, yielding one entry per CDR3 protein. Of a few hundred thousand distinct CDR3 sequences listed, about 45% are singletons. The sequenced sample consisted of peripheral blood or thyroid tissue (not recorded which). The TCR originated in an adult woman with Graves' disease, either hyperthyroidism or ophthalmopathy (not recorded which). This chain links TRBV7-9 with TRBJ1-6, with a possible D match to TRBD1 (6 bases). The CDR3: CASSSGDGGSPLHF. CDR3 DNA sequence: TGTGCCAGCAGCTCAGGGGACGGCGGTTCACCCCTCCACTTT.